One and the same sample provided the 17 T cell receptor beta chains below, sequenced in a study of T cells in Graves' hyperthyroidism and ophthalmopathy. TCR beta CDR3 sequences were amplified from RNA transcripts. HTBI primers were used for first-round RT-PCR of the TCR CDR3. TCRdb re-derived calls from the multiplex PCR reads in MiXCR, one entry per CDR3 protein. The sample lists a few hundred thousand distinct CDR3 sequences, less than 20% occurring once. The specimen was blood. The receptors shown here come from a woman between 25 and 40 years old with Graves' hyperthyroidism.

In its sample, this clonotype was seen many times. This chain links TRBV6-6 with TRBJ2-7; TRBD1 aligns across 8 bases. Germline CDR1 and CDR2: MNHNY and SVGAGI (reference sequence). V dropped 3 bases and J dropped 1; count of bases not matched to a gene: 5. The CDR3 sequence is 15 residues long. This chain's CDR3 is CASSYGDRRSYEQYF. CDR3 nucleotides: TGTGCCAGCAGTTATGGGGACAGGCGATCCTACGAGCAGTACTTC.

This clonotype was seen only a few times. The chain carries TRBV7-2 and TRBJ2-4, with 10 bases identical to TRBD2. Losses at the gene ends were 9 bases for V and 6 bases for J; bases not matched to a gene: 11. Germline lookup yields CDR1 SGHTA and CDR2 FQGNSA. This CDR3 is 15 amino acids long. The CDR3 here is CASSRLAGEGNIQYF. The CDR3 DNA sequence: TGTGCCAGTAGTCGGCTAGCGGGAGAGGGAAACATTCAGTACTTC. The full variable domain, rest sourced from reference TRBV7-2 and TRBJ2-4, is GAGVSQSPSNKVTEKGKDVELRCDPISGHTALYWYRQSLGQGLEFLIYFQGNSAPDKSGLPSDRFSAERTGGSVSTLTIQRTQQEDSAVYLCASSRLAGEGNIQYFGAGTRLSVL.

This clonotype was counted at least ten times. This CDR3 is CASSEFGQSYEQYF. DNA for the CDR3: TGTGCCAGCAGTGAATTCGGACAGAGCTACGAGCAGTACTTC. The chain has TRBV2 and TRBJ2-7; a weak D match, TRBD1 (6 bases). Trimming removed 2 bases from V and 3 bases from J, with 11 bases in between. The CDR3 has 14 residues. Germline V gene lookup returns CDR1 SNHLY and CDR2 FYNNEI.

This clonotype was counted ten times or more. The chain recombines TRBV11-3 with TRBJ2-2, with D perhaps matching TRBD1 or TRBD2 (6 bases each). The germline gives CDR1 SGHNT, CDR2 YENEEA. This CDR3 region has 14 residues. The V and J ends lost 5 bases and 0 bases respectively, with 7 bases between them. CDR3 sequence reads: CASSRGPNTGELFF. CDR3 in DNA: TGTGCCAGCAGCCGGGGGCCGAACACCGGGGAGCTGTTTTTT.

There are a few counts of this clonotype. A much larger clone sits a single nucleotide away, making a read error possible. The rearrangement joins TRBV27 to TRBJ2-7; the D gene is possibly TRBD1 (6 bases). Germline CDR1 and CDR2: MNHEY and SMNVEV (reference sequence). Trimming took 8 bases from V and 6 from J, leaving 20 bases between them. This CDR3 has 14 residues. In nucleotides, the CDR3 is TGTGCCAGCGCCTCCGGGGACATGGCCTGCGAGCAGTACTTC. It yields the protein CASASGDMACEQYF.

As concerns this clonotype: One end of the junction is discordant with germline, which a read error may explain. This chain joins TRBV5-1 and TRBJ1-4; D not resolved. Looked up from germline, CDR1 is SGHRS and CDR2 is YFSETQ. This CDR3 spans 15 amino acids. The CDR3: CASSFLFGANEKLFF. The CDR3 nucleotides are TGCGCCAGCAGCTTCCTGTTCGGAGCTAATGAAAAACTATTTTTT.

The genes are TRBV7-3 and TRBJ2-1, with 9 bases identical to TRBD2. The V gene's germline CDR1 is SGHTA and CDR2 FQGTGA. The V gene end was trimmed by 5 bases and the J gene end by 5 bases; junction bases not matched to a gene: 4. The CDR3 contains 14 residues. For the CDR3, the DNA is TGTGCCAGCAGCAGACTAGCGGAAAACAATGAGCAGTTCTTC. Translating gives CASSRLAENNEQFF.

In its sample, this clonotype was seen many times. V and J are TRBV6-2 or TRBV6-3 and TRBJ2-1; D ambiguous. Germline loops: CDR1 MNHEY, CDR2 SVGEGT. This CDR3 region has 14 residues. The V and J ends lost 4 bases and 6 bases respectively, with 13 bases between them. The chain's CDR3 is CASSWTAPLNEQFF. For the CDR3, the DNA is TGTGCCAGCAGTTGGACGGCCCCTCTCAATGAGCAGTTCTTC.

V is TRBV7-9 and J is TRBJ2-5, with 7 bases fitting TRBD2. The CDR3 consists of 17 residues. Germline CDR1 SEHNR, CDR2 FQNEAQ (reference sequence). With 1 base clipped from V and 1 base from J, the junction kept 9 bases outside the gene matches. The CDR3 loop is CASSLEVRASGQETQYF. The CDR3 bases are TGTGCCAGCAGCTTAGAAGTTCGGGCTAGCGGCCAAGAGACCCAGTACTTC.

This clonotype was observed many times. The chain combines TRBV6-2 or TRBV6-3 with TRBJ2-1, with 13 bases lining up with TRBD2. V lost 5 bases and J lost 7; bases outside the gene matches: 8. The V gene's germline CDR1 is MNHEY and CDR2 SVGEGT. The CDR3 length is 16 residues. CDR3 in amino acids: CASSPGTSGNINEQFF. The CDR3 bases are TGTGCCAGCAGTCCCGGGACTAGCGGGAATATTAATGAGCAGTTCTTC.

At least ten counts were recorded for this clonotype. The chain links TRBV28 to TRBJ2-2; 9 bases align to TRBD2. CDR3 length: 18 residues. The V and J ends lost 2 bases and 5 bases, in that order; junction bases with no gene match: 12. In germline, CDR1 is MDHEN, CDR2 SYDVKM. The CDR3 bases are TGTGCCAGCAGTTTACCGGGGCTAGCGGGATATTCGACCGGGGAGCTGTTTTTT. It codes for CASSLPGLAGYSTGELFF. Full variable domain (rest looked up from reference TRBV28 and TRBJ2-2): DVKVTQSSRYLVKRTGEKVFLECVQDMDHENMFWYRQDPGLGLRLIYFSYDVKMKEKGDIPEGYSVSREKKERFSLILESASTNQTSMYLCASSLPGLAGYSTGELFFGEGSRLTVL.

This clonotype has a count of ten or more. The chain employs TRBV7-2 and TRBJ2-1; the match to TRBD2 covers 9 bases. The CDR3 extends over 14 amino acids. The germline CDR1 and CDR2 sequences are SGHTA and FQGNSA. Losses at the gene ends were 1 base for V and 8 bases for J; bases not matched to a gene: 3. CDR3 in amino acids: CASSLVGTSYEQFF. DNA for the CDR3: TGTGCCAGCAGCTTAGTAGGGACTAGCTATGAGCAGTTCTTC.

The sample holds many counts of this clonotype. V is TRBV4-1 and J is TRBJ1-1; D possibly corresponds to TRBD1 (5 bases). The germline V gene has CDR1 MGHRA and CDR2 YSYEKL. This CDR3 comprises 15 residues. With 0 bases removed from V and 1 base from J, the gap between germline ends came to 9 bases. The CDR3 bases are TGCGCCAGCAGCCAAGATCGGGGACGGAACACTGAAGCTTTCTTT. It translates to CASSQDRGRNTEAFF.

The chain employs TRBV6-2 or TRBV6-3 and TRBJ1-4, with 9 nucleotides matching TRBD1. Germline V lookup: CDR1 MNHEY, CDR2 SVGEGT. The junction had 8 bases not matched to a gene; V was cut back by 8 bases and J by 7 bases. This CDR3 has 14 residues. CDR3 DNA sequence: TGTGCCAGCTTGCCCGGGACAGGGAGTGAAAAACTGTTTTTT. It is translated as CASLPGTGSEKLFF.

There are a few counts of this clonotype. The chain combines TRBV4-3 with TRBJ2-7; tentatively, D is TRBD1 (6 bases). From germline, CDR1 is LGHNA and CDR2 YSLEER. The CDR3 covers 15 residues. V lost 2 bases, J lost 0 bases, and 11 bases lay in between. CDR3 in amino acids: CASSQLTGFSYEQYF. DNA for the CDR3: TGCGCCAGCAGCCAATTAACAGGGTTCTCCTACGAGCAGTACTTC.

The chain is built from TRBV12-3 or TRBV12-4 and TRBJ2-2; D is possibly TRBD1 (5 bases). The V and J ends lost 7 bases and 0 bases respectively, with 15 bases between them. The CDR3 loop spans 16 amino acids. This CDR3 is CASTKAGLSNTGELFF. DNA of the CDR3: TGTGCCAGCACCAAGGCAGGGCTGTCGAACACCGGGGAGCTGTTTTTT.

This chain joins TRBV20-1 and TRBJ1-1; 8 bases map to TRBD1. Germline V gene lookup returns CDR1 DFQATT and CDR2 SNEGSKA (reference sequence). The CDR3 covers 17 residues. The V gene end was trimmed by 0 bases and the J gene end by 1 base; junction bases not matched to a gene: 10. CDR3 nucleotide sequence: TGCAGTGCTAGAGACGTAAGGACAGGGAGAGGGAACACTGAAGCTTTCTTT. It translates to CSARDVRTGRGNTEAFF.